This T cell receptor beta chain was documented in a study of T cell responses to AZD1222 COVID-19 vaccine. Study-level findings and limits: It was only a handful of AZD1222 recipients who were seropositive at baseline.

Using immunoSEQ multiplex PCR, the repertoire was profiled, and TCRdb retains in-frame clones only, with some absent. In the table there are 90,000 to 120,000 clones, 92% of which are singletons. Note on this clone: Its antigen is as yet unknown.

The source is an adult in good health. Source: peripheral blood, taken on day 0 of AZD1222 vaccination.

CDR3: CASSMGQGHQPQHF. The DNA for the CDR3 is TGTGCCAGCAGTATGGGACAGGGCCATCAGCCCCAGCATTTT. The chain uses TRBV7-9 and TRBJ1-5; TRBD1 agrees at 9 bases. CDR1 and CDR2 from the germline V gene are SEHNR and FQNEAQ (reference sequence). Losses at the gene ends were 6 bases for V and 5 bases for J; bases not matched to a gene: 5. CDR3 length equals 14 residues.